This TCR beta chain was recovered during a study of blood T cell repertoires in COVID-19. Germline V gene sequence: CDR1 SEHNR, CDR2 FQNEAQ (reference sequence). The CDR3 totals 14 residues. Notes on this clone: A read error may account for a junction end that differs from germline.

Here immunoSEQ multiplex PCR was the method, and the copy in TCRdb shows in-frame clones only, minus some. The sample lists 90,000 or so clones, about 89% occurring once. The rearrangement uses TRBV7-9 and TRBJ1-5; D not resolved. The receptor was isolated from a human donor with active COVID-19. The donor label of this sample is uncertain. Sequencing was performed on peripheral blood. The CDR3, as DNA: TGTGCCAGCGGCTTAGGCTCGGGGAATCAGCCCCAGCATTTT. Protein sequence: CASGLGSGNQPQHF. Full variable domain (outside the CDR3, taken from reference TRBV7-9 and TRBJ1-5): DTGVSQNPRHKITKRGQNVTFRCDPISEHNRLYWYRQTLGQGPEFLTYFQNEAQLEKSRLLSDRFSAERPKGSFSTLEIQRTEQGDSAMYLCASGLGSGNQPQHFGDGTRLSIL.